The 21 T cell receptor beta chains below were found in one sample sequenced in a study of early T cells in non-severe SARS-CoV-2 infection. From the 5' RACE reads, TCRdb called clonotypes with MiXCR, one entry per CDR3 protein. The table includes some 50,000 distinct CDR3 sequences, around 9% detected once. The sequenced sample consisted of whole blood. These receptor sequences come from an adult who was a healthcare worker with PCR-confirmed SARS-CoV-2 infection or an uninfected control (not recorded which).

The sample holds many counts of this clonotype. The V gene is TRBV2, the J gene TRBJ1-1; maybe TRBD1 (5 bases). CDR1 is SNHLY and CDR2 is FYNNEI in the germline V gene. The CDR3 totals 13 residues. Trimming removed 5 bases at V and 2 bases at J, with 9 bases between. The CDR3 is CASSWGRNTEAFF. As DNA, the CDR3 is TGTGCCAGCAGTTGGGGCAGAAACACTGAAGCTTTCTTT. The full variable domain, in which reference TRBV2 and TRBJ1-1 provide the parts outside the CDR3, is EPEVTQTPSHQVTQMGQEVILRCVPISNHLYFYWYRQILGQKVEFLVSFYNNEISEKSEIFDDQFSVERPDGSNFTLKIRSTKLEDSAMYFCASSWGRNTEAFFGQGTRLTVV.

The chain has TRBV7-3 and TRBJ2-2; TRBD1 matches at 10 bases. The CDR3 extends over 14 amino acids. Trimming took 4 bases from V and 6 from J; bases not matched to a gene: 2. Germline-derived CDR1 and CDR2 are SGHTA and FQGTGA. The CDR3 DNA reads TGTGCCAGCAGCTCAGGACAGGGGGCCGGGGAGCTGTTTTTT. This translates into CASSSGQGAGELFF.

This clonotype was seen many times. V gene TRBV4-1 combines with J gene TRBJ2-3, with 13 bases lining up with TRBD2. CDR1 is MGHRA, CDR2 YSYEKL, per germline. The length of the CDR3 is 17 residues. V gave up 0 bases and J gave up 8 bases; unmatched junction bases: 8. CDR3 nucleotides: TGCGCCAGCAGCCAAGAGAGAGTACTAGCGGGGGGGCGTACGCAGTATTTT. It specifies CASSQERVLAGGRTQYF.

This clonotype showed up just a few times. The chain combines TRBV7-2 with TRBJ2-5; no clear D gene. Deletions cut 2 bases from V and 1 base from J, with 8 bases between. The V gene's germline CDR1 is SGHTA and CDR2 FQGNSA. The CDR3 is 14 amino acids. Here the CDR3 reads CASSLMVAQETQYF. The CDR3, as DNA: TGTGCCAGCAGCTTAATGGTGGCCCAAGAGACCCAGTACTTC. Complete variable domain (other parts from reference TRBV7-2 and TRBJ2-5): GAGVSQSPSNKVTEKGKDVELRCDPISGHTALYWYRQSLGQGLEFLIYFQGNSAPDKSGLPSDRFSAERTGGSVSTLTIQRTQQEDSAVYLCASSLMVAQETQYFGPGTRLLVL.

The V gene is TRBV18, the J gene TRBJ1-4; 7 nucleotides line up with TRBD1. Germline assignment: CDR1 KGHSH and CDR2 LQKENI. This CDR3 spans 17 amino acids. Trimming removed 5 bases from V and 0 bases from J; junction bases left unmatched: 9. The CDR3 loop is CASSARQGRTTNEKLFF. DNA for the CDR3: TGTGCCAGCTCAGCAAGACAGGGACGGACAACTAATGAAAAACTGTTTTTT.

The V call is TRBV19, the J call TRBJ1-4; D might be TRBD1 (5 bases). The germline CDR1 and CDR2 sequences are LNHDA and SQIVND (reference sequence). This CDR3 has 16 amino acids. Trimming shortened V by 4 bases and J by 3 bases, and 15 bases separated the two germline ends. CDR3: CASSTRGGNPNEKLFF. The CDR3 DNA reads TGTGCCAGTAGTACCCGCGGGGGAAACCCTAATGAAAAACTGTTTTTT.

This chain joins TRBV18 and TRBJ1-2, with 7 bases lining up with TRBD1. J gave up 8 bases and V 6 bases, and 12 bases lay outside the gene matches. Germline lookup yields CDR1 KGHSH and CDR2 LQKENI. CDR3 length: 14 amino acids. Here the CDR3 DNA reads TGTGCCAGCTCCCTTGATACAGGGGAGCGGGGCTACACCTTC. Its translation: CASSLDTGERGYTF.

The chain joins TRBV30 to TRBJ2-5; possibly TRBD1 for D (6 bases). The V and J ends lost 7 bases and 8 bases respectively, with 20 bases between them. In germline, CDR1 is GTSNPN, CDR2 SVGIG (reference sequence). The CDR3 totals 13 residues. This CDR3 is CALKLQGVSTQYF. The CDR3 DNA is TGTGCCTTGAAATTACAGGGTGTAAGCACCCAGTACTTC.

This clonotype appeared a few times. The rearrangement uses TRBV11-2 and TRBJ1-4; no clear D gene. Trimming stripped 2 bases from V and 5 bases from J, with 6 bases between. The length of the CDR3 is 13 residues. Germline assignment: CDR1 SGHAT and CDR2 FQNNGV. CDR3 in DNA: TGTGCCAGCAGCTTAATATCAAATGAAAAACTGTTTTTT. Translated, it gives CASSLISNEKLFF.

This clonotype has ten or more counts. The chain carries TRBV5-4 and TRBJ2-3; D gene ambiguous. Between the trimmed V and J ends, which lost 5 bases and 4 bases, there was a span of 11 bases. Germline lookup yields CDR1 SGHNT and CDR2 YYREEE (reference sequence). The CDR3 totals 13 residues. In nucleotides, the CDR3 is TGTGCCAGCAGAGAGCGAAGCGCAGATACGCAGTATTTT. This translates into CASRERSADTQYF.

The chain joins TRBV5-4 to TRBJ2-2; TRBD1 aligns across 7 bases. Trimming cost V 2 bases and J 6 bases; bases outside gene matches: 4. The CDR3 consists of 14 residues. Germline CDR1 SGHNT, CDR2 YYREEE (reference sequence). The CDR3 sequence is CASSFTGESGELFF. The CDR3 DNA reads as TGTGCCAGCAGCTTTACAGGGGAGTCCGGGGAGCTGTTTTTT.

This clonotype was counted many times. An end of the junction does not agree with germline; a read error may underlie this. The chain combines TRBV5-1 with TRBJ2-1, with D maybe TRBD2 (5 bases). Germline lookup yields CDR1 SGHRS and CDR2 YFSETQ. This CDR3 has 16 residues. The CDR3 DNA sequence: TGCGCCAGCAGCTTGGCCCGGGGAACACCCTACGATGAGCAGTTCTTC. Its protein product is CASSLARGTPYDEQFF. Full variable domain (remainder filled in from reference TRBV5-1 and TRBJ2-1): KAGVTQTPRYLIKTRGQQVTLSCSPISGHRSVSWYQQTPGQGLQFLFEYFSETQRNKGNFPGRFSGRQFSNSRSEMNVSTLELGDSALYLCASSLARGTPYDEQFFGPGTRLTVL.

This clonotype was observed many times. V and J are TRBV12-3 or TRBV12-4 and TRBJ1-1, with 10 bases matching TRBD1. This CDR3 region has 18 residues. With V trimmed by 3 bases and J by 3 bases, 13 bases remained unmatched. CDR3 sequence reads: CASSLTGGEGLGYTEAFF. In DNA, the CDR3 is TGTGCCAGCAGTTTGACAGGGGGCGAAGGATTAGGTTACACTGAAGCTTTCTTT.

There are a few counts of this clonotype. The chain combines TRBV10-3 with TRBJ2-3, with D possibly TRBD1 on 6 matching bases. The germline V gene encodes CDR1 ENHRY and CDR2 SYGVKD. The ends were cut back, 8 bases at V and 2 bases at J, with 11 bases in the middle. The CDR3 has 13 residues. The CDR3, as DNA: TGTGCCATCCGGACAGTCCCCACAGATACGCAGTATTTT. Protein: CAIRTVPTDTQYF.

This chain links TRBV7-3 with TRBJ2-1; 11 bases are a match to TRBD2. The trim removed 5 bases at V and 0 bases at J, leaving 9 bases unmatched. The CDR3 has 18 amino acids. Germline values: CDR1 SGHTA, CDR2 FQGTGA. CDR3 residues: CASSRPGTSGSSYNEQFF. The DNA for the CDR3 is TGTGCCAGCAGCCGCCCCGGGACTAGCGGAAGCTCCTACAATGAGCAGTTCTTC.

In nucleotides, the CDR3 is TGCGCCAGCAGCTTGGAGAACCGGGGTGGCACAGATACGCAGTATTTT. This gives the protein CASSLENRGGTDTQYF. The rearrangement joins TRBV5-1 to TRBJ2-3, with D possibly TRBD2 on 5 matching bases. CDR3 size: 16 residues. V dropped 0 bases and J dropped 1 base, with 12 bases sitting between them. Germline V gene data show CDR1 as SGHRS and CDR2 as YFSETQ. Full variable domain (missing parts from reference TRBV5-1 and TRBJ2-3): KAGVTQTPRYLIKTRGQQVTLSCSPISGHRSVSWYQQTPGQGLQFLFEYFSETQRNKGNFPGRFSGRQFSNSRSEMNVSTLELGDSALYLCASSLENRGGTDTQYFGPGTRLTVL.

The rearrangement joins TRBV27 to TRBJ1-1, with TRBD1 matching 8 bases. Germline values: CDR1 MNHEY, CDR2 SMNVEV (reference sequence). The CDR3 contains 15 residues. Trimming removed 0 bases from V and 0 bases from J; junction bases left unmatched: 0. CDR3 in DNA: TGTGCCAGCAGTTTATCGACAGGGGTGAACACTGAAGCTTTCTTT. This sequence encodes CASSLSTGVNTEAFF.

This clonotype was counted at least ten times. The V and J genes are TRBV30 and TRBJ1-1, with 7 bases that match TRBD1. Germline V gives CDR1 GTSNPN, CDR2 SVGIG (reference sequence). This CDR3 is 13 amino acids long. V shed 5 bases, J shed 0 bases, and the junction held 3 bases outside the gene matches. CDR3 region: CAWATGMNTEAFF. The CDR3 DNA reads as TGTGCCTGGGCGACAGGGATGAACACTGAAGCTTTCTTT.

A few counts support this clonotype. This chain joins TRBV6-1 and TRBJ1-6; 9 positions match TRBD1. CDR1 and CDR2 (germline): MNHNS, SASEGT. Trimming removed 6 bases from V and 2 bases from J; junction bases left unmatched: 5. The CDR3 consists of 16 residues. The CDR3 is CASSETGGAYNSPLHF. The CDR3 coding sequence is TGTGCCAGCAGCGAAACAGGGGGCGCCTATAATTCACCCCTCCACTTT.

CDR3 loop: CAWNGPLGRYRSGANVLTF. The CDR3 bases are TGTGCCTGGAATGGCCCACTCGGGAGGTATCGCTCTGGGGCCAACGTCCTGACTTTC. The chain carries TRBV30 and TRBJ2-6; 7 nucleotides align to TRBD2. This CDR3 spans 19 amino acids. V lost 4 bases, J lost 0 bases, and 15 bases stayed unmatched. The germline V gene encodes CDR1 GTSNPN and CDR2 SVGIG (reference sequence).

The chain recombines TRBV5-1 with TRBJ2-7, with D perhaps matching TRBD2 (5 bases). The ends were cut back, 3 bases at V and 2 bases at J, with 9 bases in the middle. Germline V gene sequence: CDR1 SGHRS, CDR2 YFSETQ. CDR3 length equals 13 residues. CDR3 protein: CASSSLTTYEQYF. The CDR3 DNA follows: TGCGCCAGCAGCTCGCTGACTACCTACGAGCAGTACTTC.